The rows below give T cell receptor beta chains drawn from one sample of a study of molecular identifiers for immune sequencing clone quantification. TCRdb used MiXCR to reprocess the PCR reads, holding one entry per CDR3 protein. This sample has 300,000 to 400,000 distinct CDR3 sequences; about 22% occur once, and the top ten carry 0.65% to 0.95%. Sequencing was done on a sample of naive CD8+ T cells from blood, with Jurkat cell RNA spiked in. The receptor set was obtained from a human donor in good health. Some libraries in this study had Jurkat cell RNA spiked in. CDR3s include the opening cysteine and the closing phenylalanine or tryptophan. A D gene is named only where the DNA matches it firmly. Some rows mark clone size as missing; the rest say once, few, many or name a class of expanded clone.

abundance	len	d_gene	v_gene	j_gene	CDR3aa	CDR3nt
few	14	.	TRBV7-9	TRBJ1-2	CASSLAPINYGYTF	TGTGCCAGCAGCTTAGCGCCGATCAACTATGGCTACACCTTC
few	17	.	TRBV7-2	TRBJ2-6	CASSVNSGGGGANVLTF	TGTGCCAGCAGCGTTAACTCAGGAGGGGGAGGGGCCAACGTCCTGACTTTC
.	17	.	TRBV28	TRBJ1-6	CASRLGWEISYNSPLHF	TGTGCCAGCAGGTTGGGATGGGAAATCTCCTATAATTCACCCCTCCACTTT
many	16	.	TRBV4-1	TRBJ2-5	CASSQERSRVQETQYF	TGCGCCAGCAGCCAAGAGAGGTCCAGAGTGCAAGAGACCCAGTACTTC
few	18	TRBD2	TRBV4-3	TRBJ2-2	CASSLEPSGTGNTGELFF	TGCGCCAGCAGCCTGGAGCCTAGCGGGACGGGGAACACCGGGGAGCTGTTTTTT
many	14	.	TRBV14	TRBJ2-7	CASSQDYFPYEQYF	TGTGCCAGCAGCCAGGACTATTTCCCTTACGAGCAGTACTTC
.	14	.	TRBV9	TRBJ1-1	CASSVEWDATEAFF	TGTGCCAGCAGCGTAGAGTGGGATGCCACTGAAGCTTTCTTT
many	14	TRBD1	TRBV12-3/TRBV12-4	TRBJ1-4	CASTFEQGNEKLFF	TGTGCCAGCACCTTCGAACAGGGGAATGAAAAACTGTTTTTT
many	15	.	TRBV5-1	TRBJ1-4	CASSFTGRGNEKLFF	TGCGCCAGCAGCTTTACAGGGCGGGGTAATGAAAAACTGTTTTTT
many	13	.	TRBV20-1	TRBJ2-7	CSARDTYSYEQYF	TGCAGTGCTAGAGACACCTACTCCTACGAGCAGTACTTC
few	12	.	TRBV27	TRBJ2-3	CASSATGGTQYF	TGTGCCAGCAGTGCAACTGGGGGTACGCAGTATTTT
many	15	.	TRBV14	TRBJ1-1	CASSQDGQPKYEAFF	TGTGCCAGCAGCCAAGATGGACAGCCCAAGTATGAAGCTTTCTTT
many	15	.	TRBV13	TRBJ2-5	CASSFFSEFQETQYF	TGTGCCAGCAGCTTCTTTTCAGAGTTCCAAGAGACCCAGTACTTC
few	16	.	TRBV7-9	TRBJ1-5	CASSLVREVQNQPQHF	TGTGCCAGCAGCTTAGTCAGGGAGGTACAGAATCAGCCCCAGCATTTT
.	15	.	TRBV4-1	TRBJ1-2	CASSPIGQLDNGYTF	TGCGCCAGCAGCCCTATAGGTCAGCTTGACAATGGCTACACCTTC
.	16	TRBD1	TRBV4-3	TRBJ2-7	CASSQDLGTVYYEQYF	TGCGCCAGCAGCCAAGACTTAGGGACAGTATACTACGAGCAGTACTTC
few	13	.	TRBV27	TRBJ2-7	CASSVPGSYEQYF	TGTGCCAGCAGTGTTCCCGGGTCCTACGAGCAGTACTTC
many	10	TRBD1	TRBV2	TRBJ2-1	CATEDRGTFF	TGTGCCACCGAAGACAGGGGGACGTTCTTC
.	19	TRBD2	TRBV20-1	TRBJ2-3	CSARNLGLAGGPSTDTQYF	TGCAGTGCTAGGAACCTTGGACTAGCGGGGGGGCCTAGCACAGATACGCAGTATTTT
many	15	.	TRBV7-6	TRBJ1-3	CASSLAEEDMVTIYF	TGTGCCAGCAGCTTAGCAGAGGAGGATATGGTCACCATATATTTT
.	15	TRBD2	TRBV27	TRBJ2-1	CTSSPASGEYNEQFF	TGTACCAGCAGTCCTGCTAGCGGAGAGTACAATGAGCAGTTCTTC
few	15	TRBD2	TRBV25-1	TRBJ2-1	CASSDWGGSYNEQFF	TGTGCCAGCAGTGATTGGGGGGGTTCCTACAATGAGCAGTTCTTC
many	18	.	TRBV24-1	TRBJ1-5	CATSDSWRTPYSNQPQHF	TGTGCCACCAGTGATTCCTGGCGGACTCCGTATAGCAATCAGCCCCAGCATTTT
.	16	TRBD2	TRBV7-9	TRBJ2-3	CASSLLLAGASDTQYF	TGTGCCAGCAGCTTACTACTAGCGGGAGCCTCAGATACGCAGTATTTT
.	11	.	TRBV19	TRBJ1-1	CASKWNTEAFF	TGTGCCAGTAAATGGAACACTGAAGCTTTCTTT
many	15	TRBD2	TRBV7-2	TRBJ2-5	CASSFSGGPGETQYF	TGTGCCAGCAGCTTCAGCGGGGGACCCGGTGAGACCCAGTACTTC
few	15	TRBD1	TRBV5-1	TRBJ2-5	CARKPRGQGKETQYF	TGCGCCAGAAAACCTCGGGGACAGGGGAAAGAGACCCAGTACTTC
few	19	TRBD2	TRBV20-1	TRBJ2-1	CSARDGTSGRAVPHNEQFF	TGCAGTGCTAGAGACGGGACTAGCGGGAGGGCCGTCCCCCACAATGAGCAGTTCTTC
many	12	.	TRBV6-2/TRBV6-3	TRBJ1-1	CASSYPPREAFF	TGTGCCAGCAGTTACCCCCCACGTGAAGCTTTCTTT
.	13	.	TRBV4-3	TRBJ2-3	CASRQESVDTQDF	TGCGCCAGCCGCCAAGAATCTGTAGATACGCAGGATTTT
.	16	.	TRBV14	TRBJ2-3	CASSQEIPWSTDTQYF	TGTGCCAGCAGCCAAGAGATTCCCTGGAGCACAGATACGCAGTATTTT
many	13	.	TRBV7-9	TRBJ2-2	CASSLADTGELFF	TGTGCCAGCAGCTTAGCGGACACCGGGGAGCTGTTTTTT
few	14	TRBD1	TRBV27	TRBJ1-5	CASRGDRSDQPQHF	TGTGCCAGCAGGGGGGACAGGTCGGATCAGCCCCAGCATTTT
many	15	.	TRBV13	TRBJ2-2	CASSSDQLNTGELFF	TGTGCCAGCAGCTCAGACCAACTGAACACCGGGGAGCTGTTTTTT
.	14	TRBD1	TRBV6-2/TRBV6-3	TRBJ1-5	CASRDGQGYQPQHF	TGTGCCAGCAGAGACGGACAGGGCTATCAGCCCCAGCATTTT
many	15	TRBD2	TRBV20-1	TRBJ2-3	CSARIAGGAVDTQYF	TGCAGTGCTAGAATAGCGGGAGGAGCGGTAGATACGCAGTATTTT
.	16	.	TRBV5-8	TRBJ2-3	CASSLAARHHTDTQYF	TGTGCCAGCAGCTTAGCGGCAAGACATCACACAGATACGCAGTATTTT
.	16	.	TRBV5-1	TRBJ2-6	CGSSWTVLAGTNVLTF	TGCGGCAGCAGCTGGACGGTCTTGGCTGGGACCAACGTCCTGACTTTC
.	13	TRBD1	TRBV11-2	TRBJ1-2	CASSLVQGNGYTF	TGTGCCAGCAGCTTAGTACAGGGGAATGGCTACACCTTC
.	14	.	TRBV7-9	TRBJ2-5	CASSSGGAMWTQYF	TGTGCCAGCAGCTCGGGCGGAGCTATGTGGACCCAGTACTTC
many	17	.	TRBV7-6	TRBJ2-7	CASSLGYDSNPYEGQYF	TGTGCCAGCAGCTTAGGGTACGACTCTAATCCCTACGAAGGGCAGTACTTC
many	17	.	TRBV7-9	TRBJ1-1	CASSFSPGVGMNTEAFF	TGTGCCAGCAGCTTCTCCCCGGGGGTAGGGATGAACACTGAAGCTTTCTTT
many	15	TRBD1	TRBV6-5	TRBJ2-3	CASSTGQGRSDTQYF	TGTGCCAGCAGCACCGGACAGGGGAGGTCGGATACGCAGTATTTT
.	13	.	TRBV29-1	TRBJ2-7	CSVGGYDSYEQYF	TGCAGCGTTGGGGGGTACGACTCCTACGAGCAGTACTTC
.	16	.	TRBV12-3/TRBV12-4	TRBJ2-3	CASSNLGNRPRNTQYF	TGTGCCAGCAGTAATTTAGGGAACCGTCCGAGAAATACGCAGTATTTT
many	13	.	TRBV9	TRBJ1-4	CASSAETHEKLFF	TGTGCCAGCAGCGCAGAAACCCATGAAAAACTGTTTTTT
many	16	TRBD1	TRBV24-1	TRBJ2-2	CATSDTDRGSAGELFF	TGTGCCACCAGTGATACGGACAGGGGAAGTGCCGGGGAGCTGTTTTTT
.	13	.	TRBV2	TRBJ1-5	CASSDRANQPQHF	TGTGCCAGCAGTGACAGGGCTAATCAGCCCCAGCATTTT
many	15	.	TRBV12-3/TRBV12-4	TRBJ1-5	CASSPGHNSNQPQHF	TGTGCCAGCAGTCCCGGACACAATAGCAATCAGCCCCAGCATTTT
many	13	.	TRBV9	TRBJ1-1	CASSVGGYTEAFF	TGTGCCAGCAGCGTAGGGGGGTACACTGAAGCTTTCTTT
few	15	.	TRBV20-1	TRBJ2-5	CSASGQGGYQETQYF	TGCAGTGCTAGCGGACAGGGAGGGTACCAAGAGACCCAGTACTTC
.	14	.	TRBV14	TRBJ2-5	CASSHWRGQETQHF	TGTGCCAGCAGCCATTGGAGGGGTCAAGAGACCCAGCACTTC
.	15	.	TRBV7-9	TRBJ2-5	CASSPPELVSETQYF	TGTGCCAGCAGCCCCCCCGAACTAGTTTCAGAGACCCAGTACTTC
many	15	.	TRBV29-1	TRBJ2-5	CSVEGDEESQETQYF	TGCAGCGTTGAAGGGGATGAGGAAAGCCAAGAGACCCAGTACTTC
few	16	TRBD1	TRBV27	TRBJ2-6	CASKQGLSSGANVLTF	TGTGCCAGCAAACAGGGGTTGAGCTCTGGGGCCAACGTCCTGACTTTC
many	16	.	TRBV15	TRBJ2-6	CATSRVDTSGANVLTF	TGTGCCACCAGCAGAGTTGACACTTCTGGGGCCAACGTCCTGACTTTC
.	18	TRBD2	TRBV28	TRBJ2-2	CASSLRTSGSSPTGELFF	TGTGCCAGCAGTTTAAGGACTAGCGGGAGCAGTCCAACCGGGGAGCTGTTTTTT
few	16	.	TRBV7-9	TRBJ1-1	CASSPTLWGEATEAFF	TGTGCCAGCAGCCCGACTTTATGGGGCGAAGCGACTGAAGCTTTCTTT
many	12	.	TRBV5-6	TRBJ2-3	CASSLLIDTQYF	TGTGCCAGCAGCTTGCTTATAGATACGCAGTATTTT
few	14	.	TRBV11-2	TRBJ2-1	CASSSLFSYNEQFF	TGTGCCAGCAGCTCCTTATTTTCCTACAATGAGCAGTTCTTC